This TCR beta chain was profiled in a study of cytomegalovirus exposure and HLA in healthy donors. Whole-study results and caveats: Researchers catalogued about 160 TCR beta chains as cytomegalovirus-associated. Rare sequences made up most TCRs, while some public TCRs were found in many donors.

The PCR contained 60 Vbeta and 13 Jbeta primers. TCRdb keeps only in-frame clones here, not all; method: immunoSEQ multiplex PCR. The sample lists 130,000 to 150,000 clones, roughly four fifths occurring once. The length of the CDR3 is 14 residues. Germline CDR1 and CDR2: SGHRS and YFSETQ. The germline V and J ends were trimmed by 3 bases and 1 base, with 10 bases remaining between them. This clone has just one count. Antigen unknown. Other DNA sequences in the same sample also yield this CDR3. Sequences were obtained from PBMCs. The TCR comes from a man in his forties in good health and CMV-seropositive. The rearrangement joins TRBV5-1 to TRBJ1-1; maybe TRBD1 (6 bases). CDR3 nucleotide sequence: TGCGCCAGCAGCTCCGGACAGCCGAACACTGAAGCTTTCTTT. This gives the protein CASSSGQPNTEAFF.